Shown below are 29 T cell receptor beta chains from a single sample sequenced in a study of shared clonotypes between healthy human individuals. Measured with immunoSEQ multiplex PCR; TCRdb has only the in-frame clones, and not every one. The table includes 450,000 to 600,000 clones, approximately 79% detected once. Input material: PBMCs. Every receptor here comes from a woman in her 40s in good health. Some clones in this sample may be carry-over from other donors' samples.

This clone came up a few times. This chain joins TRBV6-6 and TRBJ2-7, with 7 positions matching TRBD2. This CDR3 region has 13 residues. Germline values: CDR1 MNHNY, CDR2 SVGAGI (reference sequence). The J segment lost 7 bases and the V segment lost 6 bases, leaving 9 bases of the junction unmatched. The CDR3 bases are TGTGCCAGCAGGGTGGGAGGGAGGGAGGAGCAGTACTTC. It specifies CASRVGGREEQYF.

This chain connects TRBV10-1 to TRBJ1-1; D is undetermined. The germline gives CDR1 WNHNN, CDR2 SYGVQD (reference sequence). Trimming took off 2 bases at V and 4 bases at J, with 8 bases between the two ends. This CDR3 has 13 residues. The CDR3 protein is CASSEQQGTEAFF. CDR3 in DNA: TGCGCCAGCAGTGAGCAACAAGGCACTGAAGCTTTCTTT.

This clone was detected ten times or more. The genes are TRBV5-8 and TRBJ1-5; TRBD1 might be the D (5 bases). The CDR3 loop spans 16 amino acids. Germline V gene lookup returns CDR1 SGHTS and CDR2 YDEGEE. Trimming removed 0 bases at V and 2 bases at J, with 12 bases between. The CDR3 sequence: CASSLDTGVRNQPQHF. The CDR3 coding sequence is TGTGCCAGCAGCTTGGACACGGGGGTGCGCAATCAGCCCCAGCATTTT.

The chain recombines TRBV7-8 with TRBJ1-5; D call uncertain. V was trimmed by 2 bases and J by 9 bases, leaving 8 bases between them. This CDR3 has 12 amino acids. CDR1 is SGHVS, CDR2 FQNEAQ, per germline. This CDR3 is CASSLPDGPQHF. CDR3 bases: TGTGCCAGCAGCTTACCGGACGGGCCCCAGCATTTT.

This chain uses TRBV19 with TRBJ2-7; D might be TRBD2 (5 bases). V was trimmed by 3 bases and J by 1 base, leaving 13 bases between them. CDR3 length: 15 residues. CDR1 is LNHDA, CDR2 SQIVND, per germline (reference sequence). CDR3 protein: CASSIEGDGSYEQYF. DNA of the CDR3: TGTGCCAGTAGTATCGAGGGAGACGGGTCCTACGAGCAGTACTTC.

This clone was seen a single time. This chain connects TRBV11-2 to TRBJ1-1, with unresolved D. V was shortened by 3 bases and J by 1 base, with 9 bases between the two germline ends. The CDR3 consists of 14 residues. CDR1 SGHAT and CDR2 FQNNGV come from the germline V gene. CDR3 in DNA: TGTGCCAGCAGCTTTGGGGTTCGGAACACTGAAGCTTTCTTT. Protein: CASSFGVRNTEAFF.

V and J are TRBV9 and TRBJ2-1; D call uncertain. The CDR3 runs 14 residues. V lost 3 bases, J lost 5 bases, and 12 bases lay in between. Germline V gene data show CDR1 as SGDLS and CDR2 as YYNGEE. CDR3 nucleotide sequence: TGTGCCAGCAGCGCTCCGTTTCGGAACAATGAGCAGTTCTTC. This gives the protein CASSAPFRNNEQFF.

This clone was detected once. V is TRBV19 and J is TRBJ2-3; 12 nucleotides match TRBD2. The V and J ends lost 3 bases and 4 bases, in that order; junction bases with no gene match: 2. This CDR3 has 15 amino acids. In germline, CDR1 is LNHDA, CDR2 SQIVND (reference sequence). This CDR3 reads CASSIASGRADTQYF. In DNA, the CDR3 is TGTGCCAGTAGTATTGCTAGCGGGAGGGCAGATACGCAGTATTTT.

This clone appeared a few times. The chain employs TRBV20-1 and TRBJ1-4; D unclear. The CDR3 is made up of 11 amino acids. Trimming left V 4 bases short and J 5 bases short, with 5 bases between. From germline, CDR1 is DFQATT and CDR2 SNEGSKA (reference sequence). This CDR3 reads CSAMENEKLFF. The CDR3 region has the DNA TGCAGTGCTATGGAAAATGAAAAACTGTTTTTT.

The rearrangement uses TRBV10-3 and TRBJ1-5; 10 nucleotides match TRBD1. CDR1 is ENHRY, CDR2 SYGVKD, per germline. This CDR3 is built from 14 residues. Germline trimming cut 6 bases from V and 2 bases from J; bases unmatched to any gene: 1. The CDR3 loop is CAISDRGRNQPQHF. The CDR3 DNA reads as TGTGCCATCAGCGACAGGGGGCGCAATCAGCCCCAGCATTTT.

This clone occurred once. The V gene is TRBV29-1, the J gene TRBJ2-1, with TRBD2 matching 14 bases. J was trimmed by 4 bases and V by 3 bases; bases with no gene match: 11. Per the germline V gene, CDR1 is SQVTM and CDR2 is ANQGSEA. The CDR3 covers 18 residues. CDR3 amino acids: CSVDRAPGLAGVYNEQFF. In DNA form, the CDR3 reads TGCAGCGTTGATAGGGCCCCGGGACTAGCGGGAGTATACAATGAGCAGTTCTTC.

As to this clone: It may be a read error: a sequence one base away is much more abundant. Other nucleotide sequences in the sample specify the same CDR3. The CDR3 protein is CAWSKGGGNQPQHF. The CDR3 region has the DNA TGTGCCTGGAGTAAAGGCGGGGGCAACCAGCCCCAGCATTTT. This chain connects TRBV30 to TRBJ1-5; D is perhaps TRBD1 (6 bases). The CDR3 consists of 14 residues. The germline V gene has CDR1 GTSNPN and CDR2 SVGIG (reference sequence).

The V and J genes are TRBV7-9 and TRBJ2-7; 7 bases match TRBD1. Trimming took 6 bases from V and 3 from J; bases not matched to a gene: 8. The CDR3 extends over 14 amino acids. CDR1 and CDR2 from the germline V gene are SEHNR and FQNEAQ (reference sequence). The CDR3 protein is CASSSGTANYEQYF. The DNA of the CDR3 is TGTGCCAGCAGTTCCGGGACAGCTAACTACGAGCAGTACTTC.

This chain joins TRBV6-6 and TRBJ2-2; a weak D match, TRBD2 (7 bases). V was cut by 0 bases and J by 6 bases, with 14 bases left in between. The germline gives CDR1 MNHNY, CDR2 SVGAGI (reference sequence). The CDR3 contains 16 residues. This chain's CDR3 is CASSYSKGRGSGELFF. The CDR3 DNA reads TGTGCCAGCAGTTACTCGAAGGGGAGGGGGTCCGGGGAGCTGTTTTTT.

The J gene is TRBJ1-5, the V gene TRBV6-1; D remains ambiguous. The V and J ends lost 4 bases and 7 bases respectively, with 11 bases between them. The CDR3 covers 13 residues. The germline CDR1 and CDR2 sequences are MNHNS and SASEGT. CDR3: CASSAEVRQPQHF. CDR3 nucleotide sequence: TGTGCCAGCAGTGCTGAGGTCAGACAGCCCCAGCATTTT.

The V gene is TRBV6-1, the J gene TRBJ2-7; TRBD2 might be the D (6 bases). The CDR3 is made up of 14 amino acids. Germline-derived CDR1 and CDR2 are MNHNS and SASEGT. Trimming left V 6 bases short and J 2 bases short, with 14 bases between. CDR3 bases: TGTGCCAGCAGGCCGGGACTGGTGACCTACGAGCAGTACTTC. Protein product: CASRPGLVTYEQYF.

The chain recombines TRBV2 with TRBJ1-5; no definite D call. CDR1 is SNHLY, CDR2 FYNNEI, per germline. This CDR3 comprises 15 residues. Trimming pared 7 bases from V and 2 bases from J, leaving 15 bases between. The CDR3 sequence is CASTGRRLGNQPQHF. CDR3 nucleotides: TGTGCCAGCACGGGAAGACGCCTTGGCAATCAGCCCCAGCATTTT.

The gene calls are TRBV28 and TRBJ1-4; no clear D. Germline V lookup: CDR1 MDHEN, CDR2 SYDVKM. This CDR3 has 15 amino acids. V was clipped by 4 bases and J by 0 bases, with 9 bases between them. The CDR3 sequence is CASSSSRSTNEKLFF. Here the CDR3 DNA reads TGTGCCAGCAGTTCCTCGAGGTCAACTAATGAAAAACTGTTTTTT.

This sequence joins TRBV6-1 and TRBJ1-5, with TRBD1 identical over 10 bases. CDR3 length: 17 amino acids. Germline V gene sequence: CDR1 MNHNS, CDR2 SASEGT. With 2 bases clipped from V and 1 base from J, the junction kept 5 bases outside the gene matches. CDR3 protein: CASSERQGAWSNQPQHF. CDR3 nucleotide sequence: TGTGCCAGCAGTGAACGACAGGGGGCATGGAGCAATCAGCCCCAGCATTTT.

This chain connects TRBV18 to TRBJ1-1; D is perhaps TRBD1 (5 bases). The length of the CDR3 is 13 residues. V gave up 6 bases and J gave up 3 bases, with 11 bases separating them. Germline values: CDR1 KGHSH, CDR2 LQKENI. The CDR3 is CASSGGFDTEAFF. The CDR3 nucleotides read TGTGCCAGCTCTGGGGGGTTCGACACTGAAGCTTTCTTT.

In its sample, this clone was seen once. The chain joins TRBV2 to TRBJ2-1, with D tentatively TRBD1 (6 bases). CDR1 and CDR2 (germline): SNHLY, FYNNEI. The CDR3 is 14 amino acids. Trimming pared 6 bases from V and 4 bases from J, leaving 13 bases between. CDR3 in DNA: TGTGCCAGCAGGGAGGACAGCCCGTACAATGAGCAGTTCTTC. This codes for CASREDSPYNEQFF.

Details on this clone: This sample includes further DNA sequences coding for the same CDR3. V and J are TRBV20-1 and TRBJ2-7, with D possibly matching TRBD1 (5 bases). The V gene lost 6 bases and the J gene lost 2 bases, with 8 bases spanning the gap. CDR3 length: 11 amino acids. The germline V gene encodes CDR1 DFQATT and CDR2 SNEGSKA (reference sequence). This chain's CDR3 is CSARQTYEQYF. The CDR3 nucleotides are TGCAGTGCCCGACAGACCTACGAGCAGTACTTC.

V and J are TRBV28 and TRBJ2-7, with 10 bases fitting TRBD2. The CDR3 is 15 amino acids. V was pared by 5 bases and J by 7 bases, with 11 bases of the junction left unmatched. Germline assignment: CDR1 MDHEN and CDR2 SYDVKM. CDR3 in DNA: TGTGCCAGCAGTCCCATACACGGACTAGCGGAGGAGCAGTACTTC. Its protein is CASSPIHGLAEEQYF. Full variable domain (rest looked up from reference TRBV28 and TRBJ2-7): DVKVTQSSRYLVKRTGEKVFLECVQDMDHENMFWYRQDPGLGLRLIYFSYDVKMKEKGDIPEGYSVSREKKERFSLILESASTNQTSMYLCASSPIHGLAEEQYFGPGTRLTVT.

The rearrangement uses TRBV4-1 and TRBJ1-5; 7 bases match TRBD1. Per the germline V gene, CDR1 is MGHRA and CDR2 is YSYEKL. This CDR3 has 16 residues. V lost 3 bases and J lost 4; bases outside the gene matches: 9. The CDR3 coding sequence is TGCGCCAGCAGCCACACGCTCCGGGACAGAAATCAGCCCCAGCATTTT. Residues: CASSHTLRDRNQPQHF.

CDR3 sequence: CASSRTGQITTNEKLFF. The CDR3 DNA is TGTGCCAGTAGTAGAACGGGACAGATCACAACTAATGAAAAACTGTTTTTT. V usage is TRBV19 and J usage is TRBJ1-4, with TRBD1 identical over 7 bases. J was trimmed by 0 bases and V by 4 bases; bases with no gene match: 8. The length of the CDR3 is 17 residues. Per germline, CDR1 LNHDA and CDR2 SQIVND (reference sequence).

This clone came up once. The rearrangement joins TRBV28 to TRBJ1-1; no clear D. Germline-derived CDR1 and CDR2 are MDHEN and SYDVKM. V was cut by 1 base and J by 7 bases, with 13 bases left in between. The CDR3 spans 14 residues. The CDR3 coding sequence is TGTGCCAGCAGTTTATTAAGTGGGGATAGTGAAGCTTTCTTT. Translating it yields CASSLLSGDSEAFF.

The chain employs TRBV7-3 and TRBJ2-7; 11 nucleotides align to TRBD2. The CDR3 covers 15 residues. Per the germline V gene, CDR1 is SGHTA and CDR2 is FQGTGA. Losses at the gene ends were 3 bases for V and 5 bases for J; bases not matched to a gene: 6. CDR3 bases: TGTGCCAGCAGCTTTAGCGGGAGGGCCGCCGACGAGCAGTACTTC. Protein: CASSFSGRAADEQYF.

The gene calls are TRBV2 and TRBJ2-6; tentatively, D is TRBD1 (5 bases). The CDR3 loop spans 17 amino acids. CDR1 SNHLY and CDR2 FYNNEI come from the germline V gene. Trimming removed 4 bases from V and 4 bases from J, with 17 bases in between. This CDR3 reads CASSGGIGVRGANVLTF. In nucleotides, the CDR3 is TGTGCCAGCAGTGGTGGCATAGGGGTTCGGGGGGCCAACGTCCTGACTTTC.

This clone appeared many times. The gene calls are TRBV18 and TRBJ1-5; TRBD1 agrees at 9 bases. Losses at the gene ends were 4 bases for V and 7 bases for J; bases not matched to a gene: 5. This CDR3 spans 14 amino acids. Germline CDR1 and CDR2: KGHSH and LQKENI. The CDR3 protein is CASSHRGPGQPQHF. The CDR3 coding sequence is TGTGCCAGCTCACACAGGGGGCCGGGGCAGCCCCAGCATTTT.